Each of the 19 T cell receptor beta chains below was sequenced from the same sample in a study of blood T cell repertoires in COVID-19 (dated by TCRdb to 2020 to 2021). The method was the immunoSEQ multiplex PCR assay. TCRdb retrieved this table from immuneACCESS and kept in-frame rearrangements only. Not all clones are present; in checked studies, unresolved V genes account for under half, and no reason is known for the remainder. The table for this sample lists about half a million clones; 80% to 90% of them were counted only once. Approximately 8% of the sample comes from the top ten. The sequencing input was PBMCs or T cells enriched from blood (not recorded which). The origin of the receptors is an older woman who had recovered from COVID-19.

The chain employs TRBV19 and TRBJ1-1; D is perhaps TRBD1 (5 bases). Trimming removed 5 bases from V and 6 bases from J, with 13 bases in between. This CDR3 contains 13 residues. Germline V gene data show CDR1 as LNHDA and CDR2 as SQIVND (reference sequence). The CDR3 DNA follows: TGTGCCAGTAGTTCCCGGGACTCGGCTGAAGCTTTCTTT. The encoded protein is CASSSRDSAEAFF.

V gene TRBV14 combines with J gene TRBJ1-6; 9 bases are a match to TRBD1. This CDR3 region has 15 residues. V dropped 0 bases and J dropped 9; count of bases not matched to a gene: 3. Germline loops: CDR1 SGHDN, CDR2 FVKESK. Here the CDR3 reads CASSQEYRGPSPLHF. CDR3 in DNA: TGTGCCAGCAGCCAAGAGTACAGGGGGCCTTCACCCCTCCACTTT.

The rearrangement links TRBV6-1 to TRBJ1-1; a possible D gene is TRBD1 (5 bases). Germline-derived CDR1 and CDR2 are MNHNS and SASEGT. Deletions cut 2 bases from V and 0 bases from J, with 19 bases between. This CDR3 comprises 18 residues. CDR3 in DNA: TGTGCCAGCAGTGAACGGATGAGACAGCTTCTCATGAACACTGAAGCTTTCTTT. It specifies CASSERMRQLLMNTEAFF.

This clone was recorded a few times. The chain is built from TRBV10-2 and TRBJ1-5; tentatively, D is TRBD1 (6 bases). The V gene's germline CDR1 is WSHSY and CDR2 SAAADI. V shed 7 bases and J shed 5 bases, with 18 bases lying between them. The CDR3 runs 15 residues. DNA of the CDR3: TGCGCCAGCACCCAAGACAGGAGTGGATATCAGCCCCAGCATTTT. It encodes CASTQDRSGYQPQHF.

The V call is TRBV6-5, the J call TRBJ2-2; a possible D gene is TRBD1 (6 bases). V was clipped by 7 bases and J by 4 bases, with 13 bases between them. CDR3 length equals 14 residues. CDR1 and CDR2 (germline): MNHEY, SVGAGI. The CDR3 DNA sequence: TGTGCCAGCAACGAGGGGACATTCACCGGGGAGCTGTTTTTT. Translation: CASNEGTFTGELFF.

The chain combines TRBV27 with TRBJ2-5; D is ambiguous. Trimming took off 4 bases at V and 5 bases at J, with 17 bases between the two ends. The CDR3 is made up of 15 amino acids. The germline V gene has CDR1 MNHEY and CDR2 SMNVEV (reference sequence). This CDR3 reads CASSSNDLVPETQYF. DNA of the CDR3: TGTGCCAGCAGTTCCAACGATCTAGTCCCGGAGACCCAGTACTTC.

The rearrangement joins TRBV21-1 to TRBJ2-7; TRBD1, the table's D call, was not compared with the DNA. TRBV21-1 is recorded as a pseudogene. The CDR3 length is 14 residues. The CDR3 reads CASSNLFRQGGQYF. CDR3 DNA sequence: TGTGCCAGCAGCAATCTGTTCCGGCAGGGTGGGCAGTACTTC.

V gene TRBV27 combines with J gene TRBJ1-3; TRBD1 aligns across 9 bases. V shed 6 bases and J 8 bases; nucleotides not matched to a gene: 5. The CDR3 spans 13 residues. Germline assignment: CDR1 MNHEY and CDR2 SMNVEV (reference sequence). The CDR3 DNA follows: TGTGCCAGCAGCGGACAGGGGAGGGACACCATATATTTT. Amino acids: CASSGQGRDTIYF.

The chain links TRBV6-5 to TRBJ2-3; 9 bases match TRBD1. The ends lost 6 bases at V and 5 bases at J; junction bases unmatched: 9. This CDR3 contains 15 residues. Per germline, CDR1 MNHEY and CDR2 SVGAGI. In DNA, the CDR3 is TGTGCCAGCAGGCCGGGACAGGGTCGGGGAGATACGCAGTATTTT. This codes for CASRPGQGRGDTQYF.

The chain combines TRBV10-2 with TRBJ2-3; TRBD1 is a possible D gene (5 bases). V was trimmed by 2 bases and J by 4 bases, leaving 10 bases between them. Germline CDR1 WSHSY, CDR2 SAAADI. CDR3 size: 14 residues. As DNA, the CDR3 is TGCGCCAGCAGTGAGCGGCAGGGTCCAGATACGCAGTATTTT. Protein product: CASSERQGPDTQYF.

The chain joins TRBV7-9 to TRBJ2-3; D uncertain. The V gene lost 5 bases and the J gene lost 3 bases, with 3 bases spanning the gap. Germline V CDR1 and CDR2: SEHNR, FQNEAQ (reference sequence). The CDR3 has 11 amino acids. The CDR3 reads CASSHTDTQYF. The DNA for the CDR3 is TGTGCCAGCAGCCATACAGATACGCAGTATTTT.

Here the CDR3 reads CASSLEASGHSYNEQFF. CDR3 coding DNA: TGCGCCAGCAGCTTGGAGGCTAGCGGTCACTCCTACAATGAGCAGTTCTTC. The rearrangement joins TRBV5-1 to TRBJ2-1, with TRBD2 identical over 7 bases. There are 17 residues in the CDR3. Looked up from germline, CDR1 is SGHRS and CDR2 is YFSETQ. Germline trimming cut 0 bases from V and 0 bases from J; bases unmatched to any gene: 6. The full variable domain, its missing parts supplied by reference TRBV5-1 and TRBJ2-1, is KAGVTQTPRYLIKTRGQQVTLSCSPISGHRSVSWYQQTPGQGLQFLFEYFSETQRNKGNFPGRFSGRQFSNSRSEMNVSTLELGDSALYLCASSLEASGHSYNEQFFGPGTRLTVL.

The chain joins TRBV7-9 to TRBJ2-4; the match to TRBD2 covers 13 bases. The CDR3 has 19 amino acids. V was clipped by 1 base and J by 0 bases; unmatched bases: 6. The germline gives CDR1 SEHNR, CDR2 FQNEAQ (reference sequence). The CDR3 loop is CASSLGLAGGPLAKNIQYF. The DNA of the CDR3 is TGTGCCAGCAGCTTAGGACTAGCGGGGGGTCCTTTAGCCAAAAACATTCAGTACTTC.

The genes are TRBV7-7 and TRBJ2-1, with 7 bases fitting TRBD2. V lost 5 bases and J lost 3; bases outside the gene matches: 7. Germline loops: CDR1 SSHAT, CDR2 FNYEAQ (reference sequence). The CDR3 has 15 residues. CDR3 in amino acids: CASSASGSHYNEQFF. The CDR3 DNA is TGTGCCAGCAGCGCTAGCGGTTCGCACTACAATGAGCAGTTCTTC.

The chain carries TRBV10-2 and TRBJ1-5; 7 nucleotides line up with TRBD1. CDR1 WSHSY and CDR2 SAAADI come from the germline V gene. V lost 0 bases and J lost 0; bases outside the gene matches: 11. The CDR3 loop spans 19 amino acids. The CDR3 here is CASSESTGYALYSNQPQHF. The CDR3 nucleotides read TGCGCCAGCAGTGAGTCGACAGGGTATGCCCTGTATAGCAATCAGCCCCAGCATTTT.

The chain couples TRBV24-1 to TRBJ1-1, with 7 bases fitting TRBD1. V lost 6 bases, J lost 1 base, and 1 base stayed unmatched. Germline V gene lookup returns CDR1 KGHDR and CDR2 SFDVKD. This CDR3 comprises 13 residues. The CDR3 here is CATSYRGNTEAFF. DNA for the CDR3: TGTGCCACCAGTTACAGGGGGAACACTGAAGCTTTCTTT.

V is TRBV19 and J is TRBJ1-1, with D uncertain. This CDR3 contains 15 residues. Germline CDR1 reads LNHDA; CDR2 reads SQIVND (reference sequence). V dropped 3 bases and J dropped 0 bases, with 11 bases sitting between them. The CDR3: CASSMAWALNTEAFF. The CDR3, as DNA: TGTGCCAGTAGTATGGCTTGGGCGTTGAACACTGAAGCTTTCTTT.

The CDR3 spells CASSARDSPPLHF. In nucleotides, the CDR3 is TGTGCCAGCAGCGCAAGGGACAGCCCACCCCTCCACTTT. The V and J genes are TRBV7-2 and TRBJ1-6; TRBD1 agrees at 7 bases. Trimming removed 5 bases from V and 11 bases from J; junction bases left unmatched: 6. CDR1 SGHTA and CDR2 FQGNSA come from the germline V gene. The CDR3 runs 13 residues.

J is TRBJ1-5 and V is TRBV24-1; the match to TRBD1 covers 10 bases. There are 15 residues in the CDR3. The V gene end was trimmed by 4 bases and the J gene end by 8 bases; junction bases not matched to a gene: 7. Germline assignment: CDR1 KGHDR and CDR2 SFDVKD. CDR3 DNA sequence: TGTGCCACCAGTGACACGACAGGGGGCTCGGAGCCCCAGCATTTT. Translating gives CATSDTTGGSEPQHF.